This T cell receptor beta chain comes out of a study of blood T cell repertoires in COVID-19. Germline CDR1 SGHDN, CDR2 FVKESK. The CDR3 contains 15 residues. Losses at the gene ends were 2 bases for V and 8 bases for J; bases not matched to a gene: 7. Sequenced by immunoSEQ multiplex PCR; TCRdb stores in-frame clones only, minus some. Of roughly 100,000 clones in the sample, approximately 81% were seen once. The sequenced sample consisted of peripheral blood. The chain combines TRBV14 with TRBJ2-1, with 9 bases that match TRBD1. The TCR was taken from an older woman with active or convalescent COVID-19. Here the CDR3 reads CASSQLQGAADEQFF. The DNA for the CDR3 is TGTGCCAGCAGCCAACTACAGGGGGCAGCGGATGAGCAGTTCTTC.